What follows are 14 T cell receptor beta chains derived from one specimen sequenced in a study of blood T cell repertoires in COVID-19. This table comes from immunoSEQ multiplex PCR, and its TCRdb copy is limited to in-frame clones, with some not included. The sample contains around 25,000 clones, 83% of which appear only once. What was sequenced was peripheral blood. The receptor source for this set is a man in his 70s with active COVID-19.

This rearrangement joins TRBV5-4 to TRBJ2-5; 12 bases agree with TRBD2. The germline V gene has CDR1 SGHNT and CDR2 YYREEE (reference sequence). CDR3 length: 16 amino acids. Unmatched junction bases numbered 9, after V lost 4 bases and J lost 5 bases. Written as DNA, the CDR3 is TGTGCCAGCAGCCCGACTAGCGGGAGTTTCACGGAGACCCAGTACTTC. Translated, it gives CASSPTSGSFTETQYF.

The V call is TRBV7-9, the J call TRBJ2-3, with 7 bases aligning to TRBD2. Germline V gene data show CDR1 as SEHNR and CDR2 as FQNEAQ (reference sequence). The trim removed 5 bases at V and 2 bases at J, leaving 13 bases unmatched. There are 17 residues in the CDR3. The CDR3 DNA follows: TGTGCCAGCAGCCTACTGCTAGCGGACCGAACCACAGATACGCAGTATTTT. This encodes CASSLLLADRTTDTQYF.

CDR3 nucleotides: TGTGCCAGCAGCCCCAGGGGGGACAGCGAGAACACTGAAGCTTTCTTT. It codes for CASSPRGDSENTEAFF. The rearrangement links TRBV9 to TRBJ1-1, with 7 bases identical to TRBD1. J was trimmed by 1 base and V by 4 bases; bases with no gene match: 10. This CDR3 spans 16 amino acids. Germline CDR1 and CDR2: SGDLS and YYNGEE.

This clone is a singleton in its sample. The CDR3 sequence is CASSESARGNEQFF. The CDR3 DNA follows: TGCGCCAGCAGTGAGTCAGCCAGGGGTAATGAGCAGTTCTTC. The chain carries TRBV10-2 and TRBJ2-1; D possibly corresponds to TRBD1 (6 bases). Per germline, CDR1 WSHSY and CDR2 SAAADI. V gave up 0 bases and J gave up 7 bases, with 10 bases separating them. The length of the CDR3 is 14 residues.

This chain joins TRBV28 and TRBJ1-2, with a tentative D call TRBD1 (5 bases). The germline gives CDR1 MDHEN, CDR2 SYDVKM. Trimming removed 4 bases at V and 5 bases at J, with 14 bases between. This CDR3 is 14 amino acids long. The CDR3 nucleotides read TGTGCCAGCAGTTCCGGGGGGGTATGGTATGGCTACACCTTC. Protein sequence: CASSSGGVWYGYTF.

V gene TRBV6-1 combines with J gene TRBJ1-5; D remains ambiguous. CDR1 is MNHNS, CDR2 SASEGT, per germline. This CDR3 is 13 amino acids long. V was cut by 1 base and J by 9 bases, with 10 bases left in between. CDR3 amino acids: CASSEGQSGPQHF. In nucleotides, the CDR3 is TGTGCCAGCAGTGAAGGTCAATCAGGGCCCCAGCATTTT.

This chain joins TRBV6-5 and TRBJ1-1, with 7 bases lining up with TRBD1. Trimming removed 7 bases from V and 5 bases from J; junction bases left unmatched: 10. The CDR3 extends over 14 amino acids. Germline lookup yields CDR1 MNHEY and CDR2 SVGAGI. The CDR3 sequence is CASNSQGRGTEAFF. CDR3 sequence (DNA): TGTGCCAGCAATTCCCAGGGCAGGGGGACTGAAGCTTTCTTT.

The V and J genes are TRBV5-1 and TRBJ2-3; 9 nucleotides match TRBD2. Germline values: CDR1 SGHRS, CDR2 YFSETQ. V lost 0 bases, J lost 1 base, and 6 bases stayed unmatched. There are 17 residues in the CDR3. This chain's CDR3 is CASSLDPVAGGTDTQYF. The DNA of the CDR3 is TGCGCCAGCAGCTTGGACCCCGTAGCGGGGGGCACAGATACGCAGTATTTT.

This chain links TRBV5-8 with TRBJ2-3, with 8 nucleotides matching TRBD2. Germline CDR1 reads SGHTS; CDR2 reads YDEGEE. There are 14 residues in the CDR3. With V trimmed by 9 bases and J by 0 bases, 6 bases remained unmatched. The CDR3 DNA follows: TGTGCCACCTCTAGCGGGTCTAGCACAGATACGCAGTATTTT. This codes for CATSSGSSTDTQYF. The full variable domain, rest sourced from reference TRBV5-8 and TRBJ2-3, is EAGVTQSPTHLIKTRGQQATLRCSPISGHTSVYWYQQALGLGLQFLLWYDEGEERNRGNFPPRFSGRQFPNYSSELNVNALELEDSALYLCATSSGSSTDTQYFGPGTRLTVL.

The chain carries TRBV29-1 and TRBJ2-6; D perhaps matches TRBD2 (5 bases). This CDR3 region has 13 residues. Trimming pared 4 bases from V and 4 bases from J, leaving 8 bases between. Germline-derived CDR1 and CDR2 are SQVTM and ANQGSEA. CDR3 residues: CSVARAGANVLTF. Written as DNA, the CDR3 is TGCAGCGTTGCGCGGGCAGGGGCCAACGTCCTGACTTTC.

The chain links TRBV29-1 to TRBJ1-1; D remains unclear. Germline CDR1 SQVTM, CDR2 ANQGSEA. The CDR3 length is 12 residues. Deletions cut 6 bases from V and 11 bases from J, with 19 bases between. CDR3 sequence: CSVPRTGRAAFF. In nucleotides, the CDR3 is TGCAGCGTCCCCAGGACTGGGAGGGCTGCTTTCTTT.

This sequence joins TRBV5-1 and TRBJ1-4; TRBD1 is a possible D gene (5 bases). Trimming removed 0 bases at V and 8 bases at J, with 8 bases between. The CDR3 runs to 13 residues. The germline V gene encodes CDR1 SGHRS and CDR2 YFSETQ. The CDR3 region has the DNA TGCGCCAGCAGCTTGGAGGGGCGAGAAAAACTGTTTTTT. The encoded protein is CASSLEGREKLFF.

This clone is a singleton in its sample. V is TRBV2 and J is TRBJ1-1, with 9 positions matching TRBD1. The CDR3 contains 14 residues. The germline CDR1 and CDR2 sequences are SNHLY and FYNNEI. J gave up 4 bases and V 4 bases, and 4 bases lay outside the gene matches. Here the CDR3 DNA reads TGTGCCAGCAGTGCCGGGACAGGGTCCACTGAAGCTTTCTTT. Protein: CASSAGTGSTEAFF.

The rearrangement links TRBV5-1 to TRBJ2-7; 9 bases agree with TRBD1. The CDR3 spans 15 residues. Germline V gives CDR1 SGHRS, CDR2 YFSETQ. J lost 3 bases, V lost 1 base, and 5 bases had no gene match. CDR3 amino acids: CASSLTGQGNYEQYF. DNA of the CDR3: TGCGCCAGCAGCTTGACGGGACAGGGTAACTACGAGCAGTACTTC.